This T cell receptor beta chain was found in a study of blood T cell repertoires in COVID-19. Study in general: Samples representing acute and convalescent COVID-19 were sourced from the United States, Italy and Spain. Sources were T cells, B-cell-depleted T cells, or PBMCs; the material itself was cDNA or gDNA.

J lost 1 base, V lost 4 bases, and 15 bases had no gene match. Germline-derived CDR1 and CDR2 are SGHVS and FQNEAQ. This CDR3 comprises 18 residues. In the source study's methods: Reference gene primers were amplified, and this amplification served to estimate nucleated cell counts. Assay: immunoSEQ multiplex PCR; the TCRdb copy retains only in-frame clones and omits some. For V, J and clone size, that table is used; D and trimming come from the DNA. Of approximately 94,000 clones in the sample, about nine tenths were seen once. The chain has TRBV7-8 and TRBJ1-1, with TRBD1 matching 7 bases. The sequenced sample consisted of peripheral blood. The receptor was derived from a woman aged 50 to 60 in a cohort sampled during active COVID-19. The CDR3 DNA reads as TGTGCCAGCAGCTCTCGTGTAATGACAGGGCGAGAGAACACTGAAGCTTTCTTT. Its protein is CASSSRVMTGRENTEAFF. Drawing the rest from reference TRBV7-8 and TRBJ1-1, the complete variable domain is GAGVSQSPRYKVAKRGQDVALRCDPISGHVSLFWYQQALGQGPEFLTYFQNEAQLDKSGLPSDRFFAERPEGSVSTLKIQRTQQEDSAVYLCASSSRVMTGRENTEAFFGQGTRLTVV.